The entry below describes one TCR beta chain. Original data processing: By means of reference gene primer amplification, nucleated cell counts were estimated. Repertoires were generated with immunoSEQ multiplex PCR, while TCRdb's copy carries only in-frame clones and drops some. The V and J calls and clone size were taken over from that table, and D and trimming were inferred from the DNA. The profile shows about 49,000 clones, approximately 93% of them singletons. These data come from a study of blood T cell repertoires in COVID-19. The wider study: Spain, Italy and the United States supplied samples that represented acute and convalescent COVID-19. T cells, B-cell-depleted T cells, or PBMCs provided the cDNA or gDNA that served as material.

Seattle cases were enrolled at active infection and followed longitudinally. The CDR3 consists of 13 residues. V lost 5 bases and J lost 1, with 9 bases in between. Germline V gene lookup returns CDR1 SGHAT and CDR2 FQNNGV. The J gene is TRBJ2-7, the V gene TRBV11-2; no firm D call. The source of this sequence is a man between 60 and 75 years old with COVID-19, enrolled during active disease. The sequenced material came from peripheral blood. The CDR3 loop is CASSPGLSYEQYF. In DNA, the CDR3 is TGTGCCAGCAGCCCCGGTTTATCCTACGAGCAGTACTTC.